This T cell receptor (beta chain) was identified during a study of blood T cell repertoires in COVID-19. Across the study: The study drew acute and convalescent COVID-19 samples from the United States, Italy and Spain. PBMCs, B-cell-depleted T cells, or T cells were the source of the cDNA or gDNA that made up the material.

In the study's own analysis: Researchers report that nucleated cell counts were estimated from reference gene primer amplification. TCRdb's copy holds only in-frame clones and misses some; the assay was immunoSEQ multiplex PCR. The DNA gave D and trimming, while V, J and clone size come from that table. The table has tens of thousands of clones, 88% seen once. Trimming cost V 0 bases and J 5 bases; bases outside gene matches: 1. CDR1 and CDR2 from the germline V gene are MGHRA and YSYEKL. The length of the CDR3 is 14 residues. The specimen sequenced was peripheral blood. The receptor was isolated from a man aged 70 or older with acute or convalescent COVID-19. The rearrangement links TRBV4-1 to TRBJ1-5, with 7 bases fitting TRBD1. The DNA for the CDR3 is TGCGCCAGCAGCCAAGACACAGGGGATCAGCCCCAGCATTTT. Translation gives CASSQDTGDQPQHF.